This TCR beta chain stems from a study of molecular identifiers for immune sequencing clone quantification. With RNA at 10%, 30% or 50%, naive CD8 libraries came from about 20,000 to 1,000,000 sorted cells. As concerns this clonotype: A much more abundant neighbour one base away suggests this may be a read error.

MiXCR was run by TCRdb on the PCR reads, yielding one entry per CDR3 protein. Of about 320,000 distinct CDR3 sequences in the sample, about 20% were seen once. The sequenced material came from naive CD8+ T cells from blood, with Jurkat cell RNA spiked in. Indicated subset: FACS-sorted CD8+CD4-CCR7+CD45RA+ naive T cells. The TCR was taken from a human donor in good health. Some libraries in this study had Jurkat cell RNA spiked in.

DNA of the CDR3: TGCGCCAGCACCGTCGAGGGGAGCTCCTACGAGCAGTACTTC. It specifies CASTVEGSSYEQYF. V is TRBV5-1 and J is TRBJ2-7; tentatively, D is TRBD1 or TRBD2 (5 bases each). The germline V gene encodes CDR1 SGHRS and CDR2 YFSETQ. The CDR3 spans 14 residues. The ends were cut back, 6 bases at V and 0 bases at J, with 13 bases in the middle. The variable domain in full, with the rest retrieved from reference TRBV5-1 and TRBJ2-7, is KAGVTQTPRYLIKTRGQQVTLSCSPISGHRSVSWYQQTPGQGLQFLFEYFSETQRNKGNFPGRFSGRQFSNSRSEMNVSTLELGDSALYLCASTVEGSSYEQYFGPGTRLTVT.